The 16 T cell receptor beta chains in this list originate from one sample, sequenced in a study of T cell responses to AZD1222 COVID-19 vaccine. The data were produced by immunoSEQ multiplex PCR, yet TCRdb's version contains in-frame clones alone and is incomplete. The sample lists approximately 76,000 clones, about 90% occurring once. This material consisted of peripheral blood, taken on day 0 of MenACWY control vaccination. The receptors come from an adult in good health.

This clone was seen only once. The chain has TRBV28 and TRBJ2-6; 7 bases are a match to TRBD2. This CDR3 has 19 residues. CDR1 and CDR2 from the germline V gene are MDHEN and SYDVKM. After removal of 2 bases from V and 1 base from J, the junction contained 11 bases not matched to a gene. CDR3 sequence: CASSLVRLAALSGANVLTF. DNA of the CDR3: TGTGCCAGCAGTTTAGTTCGGCTAGCGGCCTTATCTGGGGCCAACGTCCTGACTTTC. Full variable domain (missing parts from reference TRBV28 and TRBJ2-6): DVKVTQSSRYLVKRTGEKVFLECVQDMDHENMFWYRQDPGLGLRLIYFSYDVKMKEKGDIPEGYSVSREKKERFSLILESASTNQTSMYLCASSLVRLAALSGANVLTFGAGSRLTVL.

V and J are TRBV5-1 and TRBJ2-5; no definite D call. This CDR3 is built from 13 residues. Trimming cost V 4 bases and J 1 base, with 8 bases left between them. The germline gives CDR1 SGHRS, CDR2 YFSETQ. Here the CDR3 reads CASSLGSQETQYF. CDR3 DNA sequence: TGCGCCAGCAGCCTTGGGTCCCAAGAGACCCAGTACTTC.

This clone was seen only once. The rearrangement joins TRBV2 to TRBJ1-5; possibly TRBD1 for D (6 bases). V was trimmed by 5 bases and J by 5 bases, leaving 13 bases between them. Germline loops: CDR1 SNHLY, CDR2 FYNNEI. The CDR3 runs 14 residues. The CDR3 DNA sequence: TGTGCCAGCAGTTCGGGGGGGGGCGATCAGCCCCAGCATTTT. Its translation: CASSSGGGDQPQHF. The whole variable domain, filled in from reference TRBV2 and TRBJ1-5, reads EPEVTQTPSHQVTQMGQEVILRCVPISNHLYFYWYRQILGQKVEFLVSFYNNEISEKSEIFDDQFSVERPDGSNFTLKIRSTKLEDSAMYFCASSSGGGDQPQHFGDGTRLSIL.

The rearrangement uses TRBV7-6 and TRBJ2-7; 8 bases agree with TRBD1. The CDR3 spans 16 residues. From germline, CDR1 is SGHVS and CDR2 FNYEAQ. After removal of 1 base from V and 2 bases from J, the junction contained 7 bases not matched to a gene. The CDR3 loop is CASSLGQGRLAYEQYF. The DNA of the CDR3 is TGTGCCAGCAGCTTAGGACAGGGGCGCTTGGCCTACGAGCAGTACTTC.

The chain combines TRBV6-2 or TRBV6-3 with TRBJ2-5; 7 bases match TRBD1. Per the germline V gene, CDR1 is MNHEY and CDR2 is SVGEGT. J lost 2 bases, V lost 2 bases, and 5 bases had no gene match. The CDR3 spans 15 residues. CDR3 residues: CASSYRLTGQETQYF. CDR3 DNA sequence: TGTGCCAGCAGTTACCGGTTGACAGGGCAAGAGACCCAGTACTTC.

The chain carries TRBV19 and TRBJ1-5; D not certain. The CDR3 has 13 amino acids. Germline lookup yields CDR1 LNHDA and CDR2 SQIVND (reference sequence). V gave up 3 bases and J gave up 4 bases, with 7 bases separating them. This CDR3 is CASSIVQNQPQHF. DNA for the CDR3: TGTGCCAGTAGTATCGTTCAAAATCAGCCCCAGCATTTT.

The V and J genes are TRBV29-1 and TRBJ2-7; 7 nucleotides agree with TRBD2. CDR1 and CDR2 (germline): SQVTM, ANQGSEA. Losses at the gene ends were 6 bases for V and 4 bases for J; bases not matched to a gene: 12. This CDR3 spans 14 amino acids. CDR3 protein: CSVLERDLFYEQYF. The DNA of the CDR3 is TGCAGCGTCCTTGAGCGGGATCTGTTTTACGAGCAGTACTTC.

This chain connects TRBV7-3 to TRBJ2-2, with D unclear. CDR1 is SGHTA and CDR2 is FQGTGA in the germline V gene. The CDR3 length is 16 residues. Trimming pared 4 bases from V and 4 bases from J, leaving 16 bases between. The CDR3 region is CASSSRLNSSTGELFF. CDR3 coding DNA: TGTGCCAGCAGCTCCCGACTGAATTCTAGCACCGGGGAGCTGTTTTTT.

This rearrangement joins TRBV11-2 to TRBJ2-7, with D possibly being TRBD2 (6 bases). Germline V lookup: CDR1 SGHAT, CDR2 FQNNGV. V gave up 7 bases and J gave up 8 bases, with 12 bases separating them. The CDR3 totals 11 residues. CDR3 region: CASNLGGQQYF. The CDR3 DNA reads TGTGCCAGCAACCTGGGGGGACAGCAGTACTTC. Full variable domain (remainder filled in from reference TRBV11-2 and TRBJ2-7): EAGVAQSPRYKIIEKRQSVAFWCNPISGHATLYWYQQILGQGPKLLIQFQNNGVVDDSQLPKDRFSAERLKGVDSTLKIQPAKLEDSAVYLCASNLGGQQYFGPGTRLTVT.

As to this clone: Other DNA sequences of this sample code for an identical CDR3. The chain combines TRBV27 with TRBJ1-6; D remains ambiguous. Per germline, CDR1 MNHEY and CDR2 SMNVEV (reference sequence). CDR3 length: 13 residues. The V end lost 3 bases, the J end lost 9 bases, and 9 bases lay between the germline ends. The DNA of the CDR3 is TGTGCCAGCAGTTTCCGGGGTGGTTCACCCCTCCACTTT. Its translation: CASSFRGGSPLHF.

This chain joins TRBV18 and TRBJ1-1; TRBD1 agrees at 8 bases. The CDR3 spans 14 residues. Germline lookup yields CDR1 KGHSH and CDR2 LQKENI. The ends lost 3 bases at V and 5 bases at J; junction bases unmatched: 5. CDR3 protein: CASSPNRGETEAFF. DNA for the CDR3: TGTGCCAGCTCACCTAACAGGGGGGAGACTGAAGCTTTCTTT.

Only one count was recorded for this clone. The gene calls are TRBV6-5 and TRBJ2-7; D is unresolved. Germline CDR1 reads MNHEY; CDR2 reads SVGAGI. The ends were cut back, 8 bases at V and 2 bases at J, with 16 bases in the middle. The CDR3 totals 14 residues. Here the CDR3 DNA reads TGTGCCAGCCGGACGGACCTTCCCCCCTACGAGCAGTACTTC. Residues: CASRTDLPPYEQYF.

V and J are TRBV27 and TRBJ1-5, with 7 nucleotides matching TRBD1. The germline V gene encodes CDR1 MNHEY and CDR2 SMNVEV (reference sequence). V shed 5 bases, J shed 7 bases, and the junction held 5 bases outside the gene matches. The CDR3 contains 13 residues. In DNA, the CDR3 is TGTGCCAGCAGTAACAGGGGAGTGCAGCCCCAGCATTTT. Translating it yields CASSNRGVQPQHF.

V usage is TRBV12-3 or TRBV12-4 and J usage is TRBJ1-2; 8 bases are shared with TRBD1. The CDR3 has 12 residues. The ends lost 5 bases at V and 7 bases at J; junction bases unmatched: 3. CDR3 bases: TGTGCCAGCAGTCCGACAGGGGCTGGCTACACCTTC. Its translation is CASSPTGAGYTF.

The V gene is TRBV19, the J gene TRBJ2-6; D is ambiguous. V was pared by 7 bases and J by 0 bases, with 7 bases between. CDR3 size: 14 residues. Germline V lookup: CDR1 LNHDA, CDR2 SQIVND (reference sequence). This CDR3 is CASTSSSGANVLTF. Written as DNA, the CDR3 is TGTGCCAGTACATCCAGCTCTGGGGCCAACGTCCTGACTTTC. Using reference TRBV19 and TRBJ2-6 for the parts outside the CDR3, the full variable domain is DGGITQSPKYLFRKEGQNVTLSCEQNLNHDAMYWYRQDPGQGLRLIYYSQIVNDFQKGDIAEGYSVSREKKESFPLTVTSAQKNPTAFYLCASTSSSGANVLTFGAGSRLTVL.

The CDR3: CASSLGTFGAGYTF. CDR3 bases: TGTGCCAGCAGCTTAGGGACCTTCGGTGCGGGCTACACCTTC. The chain couples TRBV13 to TRBJ1-2; no clear D gene. Germline V gives CDR1 PRHDT, CDR2 FYEKMQ (reference sequence). The CDR3 contains 14 residues. V lost 0 bases to trimming and J lost 8 bases, with 13 bases between them.